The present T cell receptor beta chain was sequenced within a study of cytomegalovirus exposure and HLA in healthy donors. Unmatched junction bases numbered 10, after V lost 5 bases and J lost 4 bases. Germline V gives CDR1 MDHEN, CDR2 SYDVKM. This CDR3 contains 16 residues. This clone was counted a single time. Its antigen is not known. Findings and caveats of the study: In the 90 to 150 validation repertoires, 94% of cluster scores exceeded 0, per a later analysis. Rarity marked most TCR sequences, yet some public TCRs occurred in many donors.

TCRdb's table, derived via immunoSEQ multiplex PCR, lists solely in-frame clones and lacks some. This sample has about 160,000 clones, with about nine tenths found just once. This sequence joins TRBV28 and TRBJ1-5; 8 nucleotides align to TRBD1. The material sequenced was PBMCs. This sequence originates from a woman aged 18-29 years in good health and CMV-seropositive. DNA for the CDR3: TGTGCCAGCAGTCCGGGGGCAGGGGGCGCGAATCAGCCCCAGCATTTT. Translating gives CASSPGAGGANQPQHF.